This T cell receptor (beta chain) was captured by sequencing in a study of shared clonotypes between healthy human individuals. Assay: immunoSEQ multiplex PCR; the TCRdb copy retains only in-frame clones and omits some. In the table there are some 490,000 clones, around 80% of which are singletons. Genomic DNA, for the unsorted samples, came from tens of millions of PBMCs. There are 13 residues in the CDR3. Looked up from germline, CDR1 is MNHEY and CDR2 is SVGAGI. With 6 bases removed from V and 0 bases from J, the gap between germline ends came to 8 bases. The sequenced sample consisted of PBMCs. This receptor was taken from a woman in her thirties or forties in good health. Some clones in this sample may be carry-over from other donors' samples. The chain has TRBV6-5 and TRBJ1-1; no firm D call. CDR3 region: CASSGVLNTEAFF. The DNA for the CDR3 is TGTGCCAGCAGCGGAGTACTGAACACTGAAGCTTTCTTT.